This T cell receptor (beta chain) was identified in a study of T-cell reconstitution after alpha-beta-depleted transplantation in children. The study, taken as a whole, reports: There were reportedly several hundred expanded graft clones from which alpha-beta T cells came about two months after transplant.

Unique molecular identifiers featured in how the TCRbeta library was prepared. TCRdb independently ran MiXCR on the PCR reads; one entry per CDR3 protein. Here the sample spans hundreds of thousands of distinct CDR3 sequences, approximately 13% being singletons. In the case of this clonotype: What it binds is not known.

The V and J ends lost 2 bases and 6 bases respectively, with 11 bases between them. The CDR3 loop spans 14 amino acids. Per the germline V gene, CDR1 is SGHTA and CDR2 is FQGTGA. Specimen: PBMCs, mostly from graft donor cells, collected 360 days after TCRalphabeta/CD19-depleted stem cell transplant. This TCR was recovered from a male patient aged 5 to 17 who had a stem cell transplant for acute myeloid leukemia, so the T cells may come from the graft donor. V usage is TRBV7-3 and J usage is TRBJ2-1, with TRBD2 as a possible D gene (6 bases). The CDR3 sequence: CASSLAGPLNEQFF. Here the CDR3 DNA reads TGTGCCAGCAGCTTAGCGGGGCCCCTCAATGAGCAGTTCTTC.